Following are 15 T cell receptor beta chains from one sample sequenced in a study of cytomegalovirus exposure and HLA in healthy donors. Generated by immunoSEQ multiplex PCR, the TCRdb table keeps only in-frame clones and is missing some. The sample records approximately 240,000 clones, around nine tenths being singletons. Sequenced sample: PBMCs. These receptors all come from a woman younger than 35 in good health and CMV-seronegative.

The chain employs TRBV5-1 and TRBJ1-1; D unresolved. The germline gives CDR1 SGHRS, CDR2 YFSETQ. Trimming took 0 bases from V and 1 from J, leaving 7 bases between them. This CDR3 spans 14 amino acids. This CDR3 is CASSLDRPNTEAFF. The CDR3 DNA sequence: TGCGCCAGCAGCTTGGACAGACCGAACACTGAAGCTTTCTTT.

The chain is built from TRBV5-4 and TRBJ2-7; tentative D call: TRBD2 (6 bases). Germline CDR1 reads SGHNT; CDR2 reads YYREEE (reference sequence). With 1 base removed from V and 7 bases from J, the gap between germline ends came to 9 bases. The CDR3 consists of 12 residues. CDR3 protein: CASSLPREEQYF. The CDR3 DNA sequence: TGTGCCAGCAGCTTGCCGCGGGAAGAGCAGTACTTC.

CDR3 in amino acids: CASSGDRGELLNRYEQYF. CDR3 coding DNA: TGTGCCAGCAGCGGCGACAGGGGGGAACTCCTAAACCGATACGAGCAGTACTTC. The genes are TRBV9 and TRBJ2-7, with TRBD1 matching over 9 bases. Losses at the gene ends were 3 bases for V and 4 bases for J; bases not matched to a gene: 17. Germline-derived CDR1 and CDR2 are SGDLS and YYNGEE. CDR3 length equals 18 residues.

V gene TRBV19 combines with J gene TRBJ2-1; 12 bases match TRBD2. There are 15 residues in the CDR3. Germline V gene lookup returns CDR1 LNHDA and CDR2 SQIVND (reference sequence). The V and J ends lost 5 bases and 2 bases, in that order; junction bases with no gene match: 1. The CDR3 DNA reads TGTGCCAGTAGTTGGACTAGCGGGGCCTACAATGAGCAGTTCTTC. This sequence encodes CASSWTSGAYNEQFF. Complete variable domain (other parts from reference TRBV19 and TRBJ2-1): DGGITQSPKYLFRKEGQNVTLSCEQNLNHDAMYWYRQDPGQGLRLIYYSQIVNDFQKGDIAEGYSVSREKKESFPLTVTSAQKNPTAFYLCASSWTSGAYNEQFFGPGTRLTVL.

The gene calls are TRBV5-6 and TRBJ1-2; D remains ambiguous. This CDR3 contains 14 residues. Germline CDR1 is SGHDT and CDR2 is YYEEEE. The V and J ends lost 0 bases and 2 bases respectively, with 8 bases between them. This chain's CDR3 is CASSLAGLNYGYTF. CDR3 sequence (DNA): TGTGCCAGCAGCTTGGCCGGTTTAAACTATGGCTACACCTTC.

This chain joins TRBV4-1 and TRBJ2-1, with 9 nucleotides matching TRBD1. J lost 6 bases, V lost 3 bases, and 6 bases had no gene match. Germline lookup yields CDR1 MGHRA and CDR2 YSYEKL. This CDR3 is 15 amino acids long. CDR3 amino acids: CASSQPGQGSNEQFF. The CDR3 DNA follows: TGCGCCAGCAGCCAGCCGGGACAGGGTTCCAATGAGCAGTTCTTC.

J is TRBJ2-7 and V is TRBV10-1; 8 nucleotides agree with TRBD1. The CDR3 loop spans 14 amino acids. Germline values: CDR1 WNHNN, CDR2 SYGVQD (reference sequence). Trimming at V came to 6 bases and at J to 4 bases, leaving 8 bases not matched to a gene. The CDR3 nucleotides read TGCGCCAGCAGGGAGGGGACAGGCCCATACGAGCAGTACTTC. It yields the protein CASREGTGPYEQYF.

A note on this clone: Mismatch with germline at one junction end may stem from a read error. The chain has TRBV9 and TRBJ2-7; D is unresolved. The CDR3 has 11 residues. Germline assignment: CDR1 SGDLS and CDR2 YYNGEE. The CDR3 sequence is CASSVAPVLNF. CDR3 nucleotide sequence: TGTGCCAGCAGCGTAGCCCCAGTGCTCAACTTC.

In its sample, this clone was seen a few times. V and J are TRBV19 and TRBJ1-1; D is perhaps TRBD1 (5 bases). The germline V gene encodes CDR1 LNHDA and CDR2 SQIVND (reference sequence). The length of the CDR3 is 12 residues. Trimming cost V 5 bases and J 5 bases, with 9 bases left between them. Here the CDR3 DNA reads TGTGCCAGTAGTGGTGGGGGGACTGAAGCTTTCTTT. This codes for CASSGGGTEAFF.

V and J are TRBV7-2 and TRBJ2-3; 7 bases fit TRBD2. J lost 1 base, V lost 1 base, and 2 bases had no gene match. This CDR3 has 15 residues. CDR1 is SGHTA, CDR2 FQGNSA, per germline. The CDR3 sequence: CASSLEAGGTDTQYF. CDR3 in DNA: TGTGCCAGCAGCTTAGAGGCGGGAGGCACAGATACGCAGTATTTT.

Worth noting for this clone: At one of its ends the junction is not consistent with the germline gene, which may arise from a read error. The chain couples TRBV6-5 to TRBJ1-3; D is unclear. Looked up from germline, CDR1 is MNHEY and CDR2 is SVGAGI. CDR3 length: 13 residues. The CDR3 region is CASSDSRGNTIYF. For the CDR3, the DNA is TGTGCCAGCAGTGACTCACGGGGAAACACCATATATTTT.

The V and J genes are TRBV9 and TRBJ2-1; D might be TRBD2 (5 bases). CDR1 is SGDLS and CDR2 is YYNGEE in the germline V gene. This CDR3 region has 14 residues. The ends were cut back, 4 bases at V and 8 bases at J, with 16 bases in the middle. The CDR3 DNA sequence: TGTGCCAGCAGCCTATACCTAGCCCCCTATGAGCAGTTCTTC. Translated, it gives CASSLYLAPYEQFF.

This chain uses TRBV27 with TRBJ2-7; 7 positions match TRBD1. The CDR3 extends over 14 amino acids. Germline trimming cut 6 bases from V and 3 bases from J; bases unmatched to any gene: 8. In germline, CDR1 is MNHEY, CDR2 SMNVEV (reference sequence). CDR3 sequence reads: CASSLQGDHYEQYF. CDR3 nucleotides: TGTGCCAGCAGCCTCCAGGGGGATCACTACGAGCAGTACTTC.

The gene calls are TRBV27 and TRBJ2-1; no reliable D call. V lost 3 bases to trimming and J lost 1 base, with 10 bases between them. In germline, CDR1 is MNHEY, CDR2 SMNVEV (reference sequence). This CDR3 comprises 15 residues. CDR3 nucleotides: TGTGCCAGCAGTTTCGGAGTTGAATCCTACAATGAGCAGTTCTTC. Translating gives CASSFGVESYNEQFF.

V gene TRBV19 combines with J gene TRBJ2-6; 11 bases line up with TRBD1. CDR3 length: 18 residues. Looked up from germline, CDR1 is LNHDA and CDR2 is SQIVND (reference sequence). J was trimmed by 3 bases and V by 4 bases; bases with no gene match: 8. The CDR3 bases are TGTGCCAGTAGTACGGAGGACAGGGGGCATGTTGGGGCCAACGTCCTGACTTTC. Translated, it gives CASSTEDRGHVGANVLTF.